This T cell receptor (beta chain) was found in a study of blood T cell repertoires in COVID-19 (dated by TCRdb to 2020 to 2022). Turning to the overall study: Collaborator samples came from the United States, Italy and Spain and covered acute and convalescent phases of COVID-19. The material from the prospective study consisted of cDNA or gDNA derived from T cells, B-cell-depleted T cells, or PBMCs. The dataset comprised deeply sampled blood TCRbeta repertoires from subjects exposed to, actively infected with, or recovered from COVID-19. The repertoires were released in a freely available public database intended as a resource for research on the immune response to SARS-CoV-2. Samples were obtained from the ongoing ImmuneRACE study (first 160 participants) and from about 1,300 subjects provided by 6 global collaborators. Sample metadata almost always included a de-identified subject ID, COVID-19 status, age in years and sex. HLA class I and class II types, where available, came from metadata supplied by the sample provider rather than from assay-based typing.

The paper as a whole reports these results and caveats: The amount of clinical and demographic metadata varied by source and participant and was provided uncurated.

Note on this clone: Its antigen is not yet known. There are no base qualities to consult, and no much larger clone falls within one base.

Looking up the germline V gene yields CDR1 SGHRS and CDR2 YFSETQ. V is trimmed back by 4 bases and J by 7 bases, and the junction contains 8 bases that no gene match accounts for. The CDR3 spans 14 residues, from the cysteine through the phenylalanine. Only the CDR3 portion is preserved as DNA: 42 bases, with reading frame beginning at the first base. TCRbeta CDR3 regions were amplified from genomic DNA by means of the immunoSEQ Assay, a bias-controlled multiplex PCR. The paper's processing steps were these. The number of nucleated cells in each sample was estimated from the amplification of reference gene primers within the assay. To quantify the absolute abundance of each unique TCRbeta CDR3 rearrangement, sequence reads were collapsed and filtered. For each sample, productive Simpson clonality was calculated by taking the square root of Simpson's diversity index across productive rearrangements. In its TCRdb copy, this immuneACCESS table keeps in-frame sequences only and misses some clones. Where compared with another copy, unresolved V genes explain less than half of these, and the others have no known cause. The D gene and trimming were derived from the DNA, and the V and J assignments and clone size from that table. In all, the sample holds hundreds of thousands of clones, and around 84% of those were seen once. Of the sample, roughly 18% is held by the ten largest clones.

Collaborating institutions collected whole blood in K2EDTA tubes following their own protocols. For TCRbeta analysis, collaborator samples were shipped as frozen whole blood, as isolated PBMCs, or as DNA extracted from either sample type. The material sequenced was peripheral blood. In this chain, TRBV5-1 is recombined with TRBJ1-2, and TRBD1 matches 9 of the central bases. The sequence came from a woman aged 80 or older with active or convalescent COVID-19. The CDR3 here reads CASSPDRGYGGYTF. The DNA sequence is TGCGCCAGCAGCCCGGACAGGGGTTACGGTGGCTACACCTTC.